The sequence of this T cell receptor (beta chain) was determined in a study of chemoradiotherapy in HPV16-positive cancers. CDR1 SGHAT and CDR2 FQNNGV come from the germline V gene. With 1 base clipped from V and 1 base from J, the junction kept 4 bases outside the gene matches. The CDR3 length is 16 residues. Assay used: immunoSEQ multiplex PCR; TCRdb lists only in-frame clones, some missing. The sample has 9,500 or so clones; around 67% are singletons. Note on this clone: The antigen is not known.

Study results and limitations: Candidate HPV-specific clones and E7-related TCR motifs grew in tumor during treatment. Only a couple of HPV16-positive patients supplied the functional HPV-specificity definition.

Repeated repertoire sampling spanned the course of chemoradiotherapy. This chain connects TRBV11-2 to TRBJ2-4, with 7 bases matching TRBD2. Sampling was carried out from a patient who underwent chemoradiotherapy. The clonotype originates from a human donor with HPV-associated anogenital cancer. CDR3 coding DNA: TGTGCCAGCAGCTTAGGGACGGGAGGTGCCAAAAACATTCAGTACTTC. As protein: CASSLGTGGAKNIQYF.